This T cell receptor beta chain was obtained from a study of blood T cell repertoires in COVID-19. Only in-frame clones appear in the TCRdb table, and some are missing; sequencing was by immunoSEQ multiplex PCR. This table holds about 150,000 clones, over 60% found once. The CDR3 totals 17 residues. Trimming at V came to 4 bases and at J to 4 bases, leaving 11 bases not matched to a gene. Germline V gene lookup returns CDR1 LGHDT and CDR2 YNNKEL (reference sequence). The chain employs TRBV3-1 (or the pseudogene TRBV3-2) and TRBJ2-3, with 10 bases identical to TRBD2. Sequencing was carried out using peripheral blood. The clonotype comes from an elderly man with acute or convalescent COVID-19. The CDR3 here is CASSRGSAGGPADTQYF. The DNA of the CDR3 is TGTGCCAGCAGCCGCGGCTCAGCGGGGGGGCCAGCAGATACGCAGTATTTT.